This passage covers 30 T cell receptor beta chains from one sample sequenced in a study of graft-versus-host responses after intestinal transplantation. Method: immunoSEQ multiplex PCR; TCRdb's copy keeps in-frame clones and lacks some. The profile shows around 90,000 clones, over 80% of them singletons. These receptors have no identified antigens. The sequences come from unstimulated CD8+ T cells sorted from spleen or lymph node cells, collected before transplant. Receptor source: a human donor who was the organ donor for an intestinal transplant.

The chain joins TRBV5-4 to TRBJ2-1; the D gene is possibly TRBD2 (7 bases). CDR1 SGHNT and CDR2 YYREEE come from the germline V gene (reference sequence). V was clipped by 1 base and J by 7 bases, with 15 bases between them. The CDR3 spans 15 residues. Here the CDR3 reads CASSLIAGAQNEQFF. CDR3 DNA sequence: TGTGCCAGCAGCTTGATCGCGGGGGCGCAAAATGAGCAGTTCTTC.

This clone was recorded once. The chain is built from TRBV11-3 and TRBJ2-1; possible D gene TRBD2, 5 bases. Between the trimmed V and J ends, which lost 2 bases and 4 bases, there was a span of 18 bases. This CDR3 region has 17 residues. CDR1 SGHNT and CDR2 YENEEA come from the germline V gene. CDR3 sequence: CASSLTRGRSGYNEQFF. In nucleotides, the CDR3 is TGTGCCAGCAGCTTAACCCGGGGAAGATCGGGATACAATGAGCAGTTCTTC. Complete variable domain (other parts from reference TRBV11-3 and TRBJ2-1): EAGVVQSPRYKIIEKKQPVAFWCNPISGHNTLYWYLQNLGQGPELLIRYENEEAVDDSQLPKDRFSAERLKGVDSTLKIQPAELGDSAVYLCASSLTRGRSGYNEQFFGPGTRLTVL.

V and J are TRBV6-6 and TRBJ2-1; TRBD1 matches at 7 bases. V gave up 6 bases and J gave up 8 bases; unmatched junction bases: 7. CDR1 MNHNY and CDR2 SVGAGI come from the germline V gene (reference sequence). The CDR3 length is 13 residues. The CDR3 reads CASSLTGLDEQFF. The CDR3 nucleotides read TGTGCCAGCAGCCTGACAGGGTTGGATGAGCAGTTCTTC.

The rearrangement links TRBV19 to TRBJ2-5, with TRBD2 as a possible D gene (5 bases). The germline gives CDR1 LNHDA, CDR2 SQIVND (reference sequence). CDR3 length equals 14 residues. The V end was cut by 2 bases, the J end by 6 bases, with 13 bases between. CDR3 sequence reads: CASSITSMSKTQYF. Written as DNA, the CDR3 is TGTGCCAGTAGTATAACTAGTATGTCGAAGACCCAGTACTTC.

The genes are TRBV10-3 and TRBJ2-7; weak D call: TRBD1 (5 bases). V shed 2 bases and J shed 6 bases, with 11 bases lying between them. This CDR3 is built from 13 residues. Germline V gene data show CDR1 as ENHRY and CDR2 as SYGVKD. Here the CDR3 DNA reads TGTGCCATCAGTGAGGGGGCGCGGCGCGAGCAGTACTTC. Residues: CAISEGARREQYF.

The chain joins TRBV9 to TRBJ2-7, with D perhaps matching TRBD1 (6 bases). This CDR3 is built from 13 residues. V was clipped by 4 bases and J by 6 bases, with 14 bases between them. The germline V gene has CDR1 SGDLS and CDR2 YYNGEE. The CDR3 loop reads CASSPTGLGEQYF. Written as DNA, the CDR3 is TGTGCCAGCAGCCCGACAGGACTCGGCGAGCAGTACTTC.

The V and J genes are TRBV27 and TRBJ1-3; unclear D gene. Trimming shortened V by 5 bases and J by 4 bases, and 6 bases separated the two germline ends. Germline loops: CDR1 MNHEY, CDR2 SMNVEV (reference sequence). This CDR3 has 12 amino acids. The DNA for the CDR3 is TGTGCCAGCAGTCCCTTCGGAAACACCATATATTTT. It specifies CASSPFGNTIYF.

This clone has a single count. The CDR3 here is CASSRRWAPTAFF. In DNA, the CDR3 is TGTGCCAGCAGTAGAAGGTGGGCCCCCACGGCTTTCTTT. The chain carries TRBV6-1 and TRBJ1-1; D uncertain. CDR1 MNHNS and CDR2 SASEGT come from the germline V gene. V dropped 5 bases and J dropped 11 bases, with 18 bases sitting between them. This CDR3 contains 13 residues.

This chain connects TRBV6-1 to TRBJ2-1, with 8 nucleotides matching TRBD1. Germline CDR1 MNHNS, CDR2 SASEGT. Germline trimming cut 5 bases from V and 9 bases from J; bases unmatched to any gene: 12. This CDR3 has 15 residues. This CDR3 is CASSWGQAATVEQFF. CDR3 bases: TGTGCCAGCAGTTGGGGACAGGCTGCGACCGTTGAGCAGTTCTTC.

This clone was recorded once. The CDR3 nucleotides read TGTGCCAGCAGCAACAGACCCCAATTGGATCGCTCCTATGGCTACACCTTC. Its translation is CASSNRPQLDRSYGYTF. This sequence joins TRBV28 and TRBJ1-2; no firm D call. The ends were cut back, 6 bases at V and 4 bases at J, with 24 bases in the middle. The length of the CDR3 is 17 residues. Germline values: CDR1 MDHEN, CDR2 SYDVKM.

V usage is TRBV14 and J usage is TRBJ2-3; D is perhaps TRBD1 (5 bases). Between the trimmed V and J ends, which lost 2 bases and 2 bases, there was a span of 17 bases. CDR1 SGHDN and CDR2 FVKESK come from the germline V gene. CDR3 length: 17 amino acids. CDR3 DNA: TGTGCCAGCAGCCAACAGGCCCGAGCAGGGAACACAGATACGCAGTATTTT. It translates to CASSQQARAGNTDTQYF.

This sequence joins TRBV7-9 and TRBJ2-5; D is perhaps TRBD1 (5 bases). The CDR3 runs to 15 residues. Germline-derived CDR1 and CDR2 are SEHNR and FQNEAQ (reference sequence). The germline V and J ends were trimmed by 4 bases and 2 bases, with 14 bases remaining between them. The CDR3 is CASSSSLGVQETQYF. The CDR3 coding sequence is TGTGCCAGCAGCTCCTCGTTAGGGGTTCAAGAGACCCAGTACTTC. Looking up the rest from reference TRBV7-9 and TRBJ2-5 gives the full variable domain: DTGVSQNPRHKITKRGQNVTFRCDPISEHNRLYWYRQTLGQGPEFLTYFQNEAQLEKSRLLSDRFSAERPKGSFSTLEIQRTEQGDSAMYLCASSSSLGVQETQYFGPGTRLLVL.

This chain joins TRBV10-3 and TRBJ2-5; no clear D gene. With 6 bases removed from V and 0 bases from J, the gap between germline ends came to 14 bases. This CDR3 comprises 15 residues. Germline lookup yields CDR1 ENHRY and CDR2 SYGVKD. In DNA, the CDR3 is TGTGCCATCAGCGCCTGGTGGCAGGACCAAGAGACCCAGTACTTC. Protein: CAISAWWQDQETQYF.

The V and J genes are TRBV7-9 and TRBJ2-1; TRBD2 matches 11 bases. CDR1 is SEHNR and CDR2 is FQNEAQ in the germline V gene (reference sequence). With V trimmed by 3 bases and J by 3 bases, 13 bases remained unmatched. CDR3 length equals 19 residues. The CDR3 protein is CASSFPLAGGHNDYNEQFF. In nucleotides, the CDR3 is TGTGCCAGCAGCTTTCCCCTAGCGGGAGGTCACAACGACTACAATGAGCAGTTCTTC.

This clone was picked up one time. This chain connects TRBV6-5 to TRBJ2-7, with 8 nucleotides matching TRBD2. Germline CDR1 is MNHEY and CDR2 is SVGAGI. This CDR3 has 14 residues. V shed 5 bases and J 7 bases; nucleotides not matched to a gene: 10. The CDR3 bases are TGTGCCAGCAGTGAGTATAGCGGGGTAGTGGAGCAGTACTTC. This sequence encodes CASSEYSGVVEQYF.

The CDR3 loop reads CASSRRGGVITGELFF. The DNA of the CDR3 is TGTGCCAGCAGTCGGCGGGGGGGCGTTATCACCGGGGAGCTGTTTTTT. The rearrangement uses TRBV5-4 and TRBJ2-2; TRBD2 agrees at 9 bases. The V gene's germline CDR1 is SGHNT and CDR2 YYREEE (reference sequence). Germline trimming cut 5 bases from V and 4 bases from J; bases unmatched to any gene: 9. The length of the CDR3 is 16 residues.

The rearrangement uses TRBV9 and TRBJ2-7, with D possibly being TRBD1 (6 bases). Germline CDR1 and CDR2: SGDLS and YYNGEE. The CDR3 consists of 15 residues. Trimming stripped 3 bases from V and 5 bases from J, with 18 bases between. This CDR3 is CASSAPAGELDEQYF. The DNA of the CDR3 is TGTGCCAGCAGCGCCCCCGCAGGGGAATTAGACGAGCAGTACTTC.

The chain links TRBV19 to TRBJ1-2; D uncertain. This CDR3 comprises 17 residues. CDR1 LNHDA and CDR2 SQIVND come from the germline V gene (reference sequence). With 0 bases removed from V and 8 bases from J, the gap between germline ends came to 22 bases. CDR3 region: CASSIDLVEGLWRGYTF. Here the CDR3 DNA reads TGTGCCAGTAGTATAGATCTTGTGGAGGGCTTATGGCGGGGCTACACCTTC.

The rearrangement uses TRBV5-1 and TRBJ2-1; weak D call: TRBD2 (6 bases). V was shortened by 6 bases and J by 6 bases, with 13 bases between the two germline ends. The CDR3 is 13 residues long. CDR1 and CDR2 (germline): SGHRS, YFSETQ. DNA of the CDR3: TGCGCCAGCAACCCCCCCGGGGGCAATGAGCAGTTCTTC. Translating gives CASNPPGGNEQFF.

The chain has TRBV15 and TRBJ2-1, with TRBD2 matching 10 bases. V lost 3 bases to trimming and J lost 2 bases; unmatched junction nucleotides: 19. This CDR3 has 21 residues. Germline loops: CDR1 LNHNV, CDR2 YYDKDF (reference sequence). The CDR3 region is CATSRKLLLAGSLAPYNEQFF. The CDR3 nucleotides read TGTGCCACCAGCAGGAAACTGTTACTAGCGGGGTCGTTGGCACCCTACAATGAGCAGTTCTTC.

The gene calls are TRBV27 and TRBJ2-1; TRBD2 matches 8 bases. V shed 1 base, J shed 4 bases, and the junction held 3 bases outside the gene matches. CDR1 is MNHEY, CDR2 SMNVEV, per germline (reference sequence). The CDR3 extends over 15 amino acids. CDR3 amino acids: CASSLLGGGYNEQFF. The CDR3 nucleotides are TGTGCCAGCAGTTTATTAGGCGGGGGGTACAATGAGCAGTTCTTC.

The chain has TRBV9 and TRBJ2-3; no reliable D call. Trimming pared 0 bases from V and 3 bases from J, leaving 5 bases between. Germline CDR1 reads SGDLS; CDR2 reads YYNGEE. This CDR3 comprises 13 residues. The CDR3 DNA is TGTGCCAGCAGCGTAGTGAGTACAGATACGCAGTATTTT. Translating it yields CASSVVSTDTQYF.

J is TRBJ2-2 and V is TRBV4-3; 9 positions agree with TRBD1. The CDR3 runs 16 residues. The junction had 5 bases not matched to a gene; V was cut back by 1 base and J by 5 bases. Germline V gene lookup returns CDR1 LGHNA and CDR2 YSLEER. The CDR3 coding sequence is TGCGCCAGCAGCCAAGCCCCTGGACAGGGGACCGGGGAGCTGTTTTTT. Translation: CASSQAPGQGTGELFF.

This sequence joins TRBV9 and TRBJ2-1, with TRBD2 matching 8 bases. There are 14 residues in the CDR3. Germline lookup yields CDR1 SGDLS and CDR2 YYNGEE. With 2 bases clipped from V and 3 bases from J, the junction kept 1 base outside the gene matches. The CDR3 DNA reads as TGTGCCAGCAGCGTGGGACTAGTCTACAATGAGCAGTTCTTC. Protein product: CASSVGLVYNEQFF.

DNA for the CDR3: TGTGCCTGGAGGGTCAAGGGGGTAGGGACTGAAGCTTTCTTT. Residues: CAWRVKGVGTEAFF. The chain joins TRBV30 to TRBJ1-1; maybe TRBD1 (6 bases). V shed 3 bases and J shed 5 bases, with 16 bases lying between them. The CDR3 extends over 14 amino acids. Germline V gives CDR1 GTSNPN, CDR2 SVGIG (reference sequence). Full variable domain (missing parts from reference TRBV30 and TRBJ1-1): SQTIHQWPATLVQPVGSPLSLECTVEGTSNPNLYWYRQAAGRGLQLLFYSVGIGQISSEVPQNLSASRPQDRQFILSSKKLLLSDSGFYLCAWRVKGVGTEAFFGQGTRLTVV.

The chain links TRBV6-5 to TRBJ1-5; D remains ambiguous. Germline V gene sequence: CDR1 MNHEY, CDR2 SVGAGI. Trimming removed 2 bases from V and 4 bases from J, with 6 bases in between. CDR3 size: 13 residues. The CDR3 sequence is CASSYGRNQPQHF. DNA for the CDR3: TGTGCCAGCAGTTACGGCCGTAATCAGCCCCAGCATTTT.

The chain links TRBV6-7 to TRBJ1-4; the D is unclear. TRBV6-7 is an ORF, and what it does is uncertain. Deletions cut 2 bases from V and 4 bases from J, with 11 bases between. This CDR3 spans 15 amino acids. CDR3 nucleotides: TGTGCCAGCAGTTACCCACAGTTTTATAATGAAAAACTGTTTTTT. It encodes CASSYPQFYNEKLFF.

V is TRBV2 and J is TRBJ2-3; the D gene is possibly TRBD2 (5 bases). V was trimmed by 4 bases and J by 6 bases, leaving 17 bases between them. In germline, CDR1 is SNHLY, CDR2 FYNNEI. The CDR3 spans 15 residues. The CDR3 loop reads CASSVSQTGSDTQYF. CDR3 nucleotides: TGTGCCAGCAGTGTGAGCCAAACGGGGTCGGATACGCAGTATTTT.

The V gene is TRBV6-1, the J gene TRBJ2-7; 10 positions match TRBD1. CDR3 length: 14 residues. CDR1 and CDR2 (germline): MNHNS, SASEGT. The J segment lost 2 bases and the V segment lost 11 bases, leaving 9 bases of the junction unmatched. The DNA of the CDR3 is TGTGCCGTTCAGCCCGGGACAGGGGCCTACGAGCAGTACTTC. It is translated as CAVQPGTGAYEQYF.

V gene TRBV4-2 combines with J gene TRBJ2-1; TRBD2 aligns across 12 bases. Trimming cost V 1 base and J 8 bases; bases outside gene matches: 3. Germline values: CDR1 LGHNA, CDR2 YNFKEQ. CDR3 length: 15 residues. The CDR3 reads CASSQGTSGTYEQFF. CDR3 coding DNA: TGTGCCAGCAGCCAAGGGACTAGCGGGACCTATGAGCAGTTCTTC.